This T cell receptor (beta chain) was documented in a study of T cell changes during pregnancy in multiple sclerosis. Germline trimming cut 4 bases from V and 8 bases from J; bases unmatched to any gene: 10. The CDR3 extends over 14 amino acids. From germline, CDR1 is MRHNA and CDR2 SNTAGT. Sequencing was performed with immunoSEQ multiplex PCR; in TCRdb, only in-frame clones are kept and a portion is missing. The table has some 59,000 clones, under 95% seen once. The rearrangement joins TRBV6-4 to TRBJ1-2; TRBD1 matches at 7 bases. The clonotype was recovered from a female donor with multiple sclerosis, enrolled in a pregnancy study. The specimen comprised peripheral blood, sampled in the second trimester of pregnancy. The CDR3 DNA is TGTGCCAGCAGTGGTGACAGGGTCTCGCGCGGCTACACCTTC. It translates to CASSGDRVSRGYTF.